Given below is one T cell receptor beta chain in context. The antigen remains unidentified. The data were produced by immunoSEQ multiplex PCR, yet TCRdb's version contains in-frame clones alone and is incomplete. The table has tens of thousands of clones, approximately 91% seen once. These data originate in a study of OX40 agonist ivuxolimab in advanced cancers. Study outcomes and limitations: Circulating CD4+ and CD8+ T cells showed clonal expansion by week 6 at 0.1 to 3.0 mg/kg. Fewer expanded clones were found on average in CD4+ than in CD8+ T cells.

In germline, CDR1 is SGHRS, CDR2 YFSETQ. V was trimmed by 4 bases and J by 5 bases, leaving 12 bases between them. CDR3 size: 13 residues. The chain couples TRBV5-1 to TRBJ2-5, with D unresolved. This TCR was recovered from an adult with an advanced solid tumor such as melanoma, head and neck, liver or kidney cancer. Sequenced material: CD4+ or CD8+ T cells sorted from blood, taken in a trial of the OX40 agonist ivuxolimab. The CDR3 protein is CASSPPGSETQYF. CDR3 DNA: TGCGCCAGCAGCCCGCCCGGCTCCGAGACCCAGTACTTC.